These 16 T cell receptor beta chains came from one sample sequenced in a study of T cells in Graves' hyperthyroidism and ophthalmopathy. Authors of the study amplified TCR beta CDR3 regions from RNA transcripts. In the first-round RT-PCR of the TCR CDR3, the HTBI primer set was used. TCRdb fed the multiplex PCR reads into MiXCR, producing one record per CDR3 protein. In the table there are a few hundred thousand distinct CDR3 sequences, around 16% of which are singletons. Sequencing was carried out using blood. The receptors stem from a woman between 25 and 40 years old with Graves' hyperthyroidism.

This clonotype appeared many times. The chain recombines TRBV6-1 with TRBJ2-7; TRBD2 might be the D (5 bases). V was clipped by 6 bases and J by 2 bases, with 14 bases between them. The CDR3 is 14 residues long. Germline V gives CDR1 MNHNS, CDR2 SASEGT. The CDR3 here is CASSFSMGAYEQYF. The CDR3, as DNA: TGTGCCAGCAGCTTCAGTATGGGAGCCTACGAGCAGTACTTC.

Ten or more counts support this clonotype. The V call is TRBV2, the J call TRBJ2-3, with TRBD2 identical over 11 bases. Germline CDR1 and CDR2: SNHLY and FYNNEI. The J segment lost 1 base and the V segment lost 6 bases, leaving 15 bases of the junction unmatched. This CDR3 is 19 amino acids long. The CDR3 loop reads CASRPGSGRGGRRTDTQYF. Here the CDR3 DNA reads TGTGCCAGCAGGCCCGGTAGCGGGAGGGGGGGTCGACGCACAGATACGCAGTATTTT.

This clonotype was picked up a small number of times. The genes are TRBV11-2 and TRBJ2-7; 9 bases are shared with TRBD2. J was trimmed by 2 bases and V by 6 bases; bases with no gene match: 8. CDR1 SGHAT and CDR2 FQNNGV come from the germline V gene. The length of the CDR3 is 15 residues. CDR3 in amino acids: CASRFTTSGTYEQYF. In DNA form, the CDR3 reads TGTGCCAGCAGGTTTACGACTAGCGGCACCTACGAGCAGTACTTC.

This clonotype has a count of ten or more. The chain employs TRBV6-1 and TRBJ2-7, with TRBD2 as a possible D gene (6 bases). The germline V gene has CDR1 MNHNS and CDR2 SASEGT. Trimming removed 6 bases at V and 6 bases at J, with 15 bases between. The CDR3 is 13 amino acids. Written as DNA, the CDR3 is TGTGCCAGCAGGCCCCCGGGGCGGGGCGAGCAGTACTTC. It is translated as CASRPPGRGEQYF.

This clonotype came up many times. This chain links TRBV7-2 with TRBJ2-7, with 14 bases identical to TRBD2. The CDR3 consists of 16 residues. CDR1 and CDR2 from the germline V gene are SGHTA and FQGNSA. Losses at the gene ends were 5 bases for V and 7 bases for J; bases not matched to a gene: 10. This CDR3 is CASSRGLAGEVWEQYF. The CDR3, as DNA: TGTGCCAGCAGCAGGGGACTAGCGGGAGAAGTCTGGGAGCAGTACTTC.

The chain has TRBV18 and TRBJ1-2, with a possible D match to TRBD1 (6 bases). Trimming took off 3 bases at V and 8 bases at J, with 22 bases between the two ends. CDR1 KGHSH and CDR2 LQKENI come from the germline V gene. The CDR3 totals 16 residues. The CDR3 bases are TGTGCCAGCTCACCTATCGAACAGGGTTCCGCTCCGGGCTACACCTTC. This encodes CASSPIEQGSAPGYTF.

Only a few counts were recorded for this clonotype. The V and J genes are TRBV28 and TRBJ2-2; 10 nucleotides match TRBD1. There are 15 residues in the CDR3. The germline CDR1 and CDR2 sequences are MDHEN and SYDVKM. The trim removed 5 bases at V and 3 bases at J, leaving 3 bases unmatched. The CDR3 DNA follows: TGTGCCAGCAGTCGGGACAGGGGATACACCGGGGAGCTGTTTTTT. Its translation is CASSRDRGYTGELFF.

This clonotype turned up a few times. As DNA, the CDR3 is TGTGCCACCACCCCGGGACAGGGCTCCTACTATGGCTACACCTTC. Residues: CATTPGQGSYYGYTF. The chain joins TRBV15 to TRBJ1-2; 9 bases fit TRBD1. Germline V gene sequence: CDR1 LNHNV, CDR2 YYDKDF (reference sequence). V lost 7 bases and J lost 3; bases outside the gene matches: 9. There are 15 residues in the CDR3.

This clonotype was counted at least ten times. The chain carries TRBV6-1 and TRBJ1-5, with TRBD1 matching over 10 bases. V lost 6 bases to trimming and J lost 3 bases; unmatched junction nucleotides: 5. The germline V gene has CDR1 MNHNS and CDR2 SASEGT. CDR3 size: 15 residues. This chain's CDR3 is CASRPGQGINQPQHF. The DNA of the CDR3 is TGTGCCAGCAGGCCGGGACAGGGGATCAATCAGCCCCAGCATTTT.

The V gene is TRBV20-1, the J gene TRBJ1-1; D is uncertain. V was cut by 6 bases and J by 11 bases, with 16 bases left in between. CDR1 and CDR2 from the germline V gene are DFQATT and SNEGSKA (reference sequence). CDR3 length equals 11 residues. CDR3: CSANYGLTAFF. The DNA of the CDR3 is TGCAGTGCCAACTATGGCCTAACTGCTTTCTTT.

This clonotype was seen a handful of times. This chain uses TRBV6-1 with TRBJ2-3; D is perhaps TRBD1 (6 bases). Germline V gene lookup returns CDR1 MNHNS and CDR2 SASEGT. V lost 6 bases and J 2 bases, leaving 18 bases between the germline ends. This CDR3 contains 16 residues. CDR3 in amino acids: CASRPPGTRVTDTQYF. The CDR3 DNA reads TGTGCCAGCAGGCCTCCCGGGACAAGAGTCACAGATACGCAGTATTTT.

The table lists this clonotype with many counts. This chain links TRBV11-3 with TRBJ2-1; TRBD2 matches 7 bases. CDR1 is SGHNT and CDR2 is YENEEA in the germline V gene. The V gene end was trimmed by 5 bases and the J gene end by 3 bases; junction bases not matched to a gene: 4. The CDR3 extends over 14 amino acids. CDR3 region: CASSKGGSYNEQFF. CDR3 nucleotides: TGTGCCAGCAGCAAAGGCGGGAGCTACAATGAGCAGTTCTTC. Together with reference TRBV11-3 and TRBJ2-1, the CDR3 gives the full variable domain: EAGVVQSPRYKIIEKKQPVAFWCNPISGHNTLYWYLQNLGQGPELLIRYENEEAVDDSQLPKDRFSAERLKGVDSTLKIQPAELGDSAVYLCASSKGGSYNEQFFGPGTRLTVL.

At least ten counts were recorded for this clonotype. The V gene is TRBV6-1, the J gene TRBJ1-5, with a tentative D call TRBD1 (6 bases). Per the germline V gene, CDR1 is MNHNS and CDR2 is SASEGT. Trimming cost V 4 bases and J 0 bases, with 13 bases left between them. This CDR3 has 16 residues. The CDR3 is CASSVPRQVSNQPQHF. DNA of the CDR3: TGTGCCAGCAGTGTTCCAAGACAGGTTAGCAATCAGCCCCAGCATTTT.

This clonotype occurred many times. The V call is TRBV3-1, the J call TRBJ2-1; 9 bases line up with TRBD2. V shed 3 bases, J shed 7 bases, and the junction held 10 bases outside the gene matches. The CDR3 contains 16 residues. Per the germline V gene, CDR1 is LGHDT and CDR2 is YNNKEL (reference sequence). The CDR3 loop is CASSQGNGGRANEQFF. CDR3 nucleotide sequence: TGTGCCAGCAGCCAGGGGAATGGCGGGAGGGCGAATGAGCAGTTCTTC.

This rearrangement joins TRBV4-1 to TRBJ1-5; weak D call: TRBD1 (5 bases). CDR1 and CDR2 (germline): MGHRA, YSYEKL. This CDR3 contains 16 residues. The V end lost 1 base, the J end lost 3 bases, and 13 bases lay between the germline ends. The CDR3 is CASSQVPGTINQPQHF. CDR3 nucleotides: TGCGCCAGCAGCCAAGTCCCCGGGACGATCAATCAGCCCCAGCATTTT.

This clonotype appeared many times. This chain uses TRBV7-2 with TRBJ2-7; D might be TRBD1 (6 bases). Germline V gene lookup returns CDR1 SGHTA and CDR2 FQGNSA. V lost 3 bases to trimming and J lost 4 bases, with 13 bases between them. There are 14 residues in the CDR3. The CDR3 DNA reads TGTGCCAGCAGCTTTCCCGGGACACGATACGAGCAGTACTTC. Amino acids: CASSFPGTRYEQYF.